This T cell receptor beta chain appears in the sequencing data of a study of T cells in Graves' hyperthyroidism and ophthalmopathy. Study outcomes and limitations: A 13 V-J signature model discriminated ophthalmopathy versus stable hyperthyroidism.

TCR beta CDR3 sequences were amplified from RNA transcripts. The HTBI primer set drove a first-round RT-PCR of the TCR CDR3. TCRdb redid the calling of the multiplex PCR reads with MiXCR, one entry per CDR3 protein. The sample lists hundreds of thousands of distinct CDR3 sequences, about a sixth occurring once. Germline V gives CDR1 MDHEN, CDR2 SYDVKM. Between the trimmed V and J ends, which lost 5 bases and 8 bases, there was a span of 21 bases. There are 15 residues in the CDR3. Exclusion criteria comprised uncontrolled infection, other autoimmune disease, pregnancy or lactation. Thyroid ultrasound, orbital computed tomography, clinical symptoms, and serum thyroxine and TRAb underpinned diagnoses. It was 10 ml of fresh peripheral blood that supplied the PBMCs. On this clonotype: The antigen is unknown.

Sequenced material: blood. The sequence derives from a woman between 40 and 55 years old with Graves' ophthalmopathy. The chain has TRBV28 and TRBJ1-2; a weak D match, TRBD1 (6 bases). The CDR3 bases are TGTGCCAGCAGTCTCTATTCGGGGGGCAGGGGCGGCTACACCTTC. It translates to CASSLYSGGRGGYTF.